What follows are 29 T cell receptor beta chains derived from one specimen sequenced in a study of T cell responses to AZD1222 COVID-19 vaccine (dated by TCRdb to about 2021). The time point label of this sample denotes: baseline before first vaccination. Library creation used the immunoSEQ multiplex PCR assay. Imported from immuneACCESS, the table was reduced by TCRdb to in-frame sequences with V and J called. These copies leave out some clones; in studies compared against another copy, an unresolved V gene accounts for under half, and the cause of the remainder is not known. The sample includes over 60,000 clones, with 80% to 90% observed a single time. Of the sample, 24% falls within the top ten clones. Source: peripheral blood, taken on day 0 of AZD1222 vaccination. The origin of the receptors is an adult in good health.

The V and J genes are TRBV27 and TRBJ1-6, with TRBD1 as a possible D gene (6 bases). This CDR3 comprises 14 residues. Germline CDR1 MNHEY, CDR2 SMNVEV (reference sequence). V lost 6 bases and J lost 3, with 9 bases in between. Written as DNA, the CDR3 is TGTGCCAGCAGCACACAGGGCTATAATTCACCCCTCCACTTT. Amino acid sequence: CASSTQGYNSPLHF.

The J gene is TRBJ1-4, the V gene TRBV5-6, with TRBD1 matching 8 bases. V lost 3 bases and J lost 4; bases outside the gene matches: 5. CDR1 and CDR2 (germline): SGHDT, YYEEEE. This CDR3 comprises 15 residues. The CDR3 DNA reads TGTGCCAGCAGCTCGCCGGACAGGGTTAATGAAAAACTGTTTTTT. Translating gives CASSSPDRVNEKLFF.

This chain joins TRBV6-5 and TRBJ1-1; 9 nucleotides align to TRBD1. V lost 7 bases and J lost 6; bases outside the gene matches: 6. CDR1 MNHEY and CDR2 SVGAGI come from the germline V gene. The CDR3 totals 13 residues. The CDR3 loop is CASTEQGAAEAFF. The CDR3 bases are TGTGCCAGCACCGAACAGGGGGCGGCTGAAGCTTTCTTT.

The chain employs TRBV5-1 and TRBJ1-5, with D perhaps matching TRBD1 (6 bases). The CDR3 covers 14 residues. Trimming stripped 1 base from V and 7 bases from J, with 12 bases between. Germline V gene data show CDR1 as SGHRS and CDR2 as YFSETQ. This CDR3 reads CASSLQGGGQPQHF. As DNA, the CDR3 is TGCGCCAGCAGCTTGCAGGGAGGGGGGCAGCCCCAGCATTTT.

The chain has TRBV11-2 and TRBJ1-1; D gene uncertain. Trimming cost V 5 bases and J 3 bases, with 4 bases left between them. This CDR3 comprises 11 residues. From germline, CDR1 is SGHAT and CDR2 FQNNGV. Written as DNA, the CDR3 is TGTGCCAGCAGCCAAGACACTGAAGCTTTCTTT. Amino acid sequence: CASSQDTEAFF. Full variable domain (missing parts from reference TRBV11-2 and TRBJ1-1): EAGVAQSPRYKIIEKRQSVAFWCNPISGHATLYWYQQILGQGPKLLIQFQNNGVVDDSQLPKDRFSAERLKGVDSTLKIQPAKLEDSAVYLCASSQDTEAFFGQGTRLTVV.

This chain links TRBV5-1 with TRBJ2-7, with TRBD2 identical over 7 bases. J lost 1 base, V lost 4 bases, and 8 bases had no gene match. CDR3 length equals 15 residues. The germline CDR1 and CDR2 sequences are SGHRS and YFSETQ. The CDR3 is CASSPRQGGSYEQYF. For the CDR3, the DNA is TGCGCCAGCAGCCCTCGGCAGGGAGGGTCCTACGAGCAGTACTTC.

The rearrangement links TRBV7-3 to TRBJ2-3, with 7 bases that match TRBD2. This CDR3 spans 14 amino acids. Germline V lookup: CDR1 SGHTA, CDR2 FQGTGA. V lost 3 bases, J lost 4 bases, and 4 bases stayed unmatched. CDR3 residues: CASSFGGGSDTQYF. CDR3 DNA sequence: TGTGCCAGCAGCTTTGGCGGGGGTTCAGATACGCAGTATTTT.

J is TRBJ1-4 and V is TRBV9, with 7 nucleotides matching TRBD1. Per germline, CDR1 SGDLS and CDR2 YYNGEE. V lost 0 bases, J lost 0 bases, and 5 bases stayed unmatched. The CDR3 loop spans 17 amino acids. CDR3 amino acids: CASSVGLGGATNEKLFF. The CDR3 bases are TGTGCCAGCAGCGTAGGTTTAGGGGGCGCAACTAATGAAAAACTGTTTTTT.

The J gene is TRBJ2-7, the V gene TRBV7-2; the match to TRBD2 covers 7 bases. The CDR3 spans 16 residues. The trim removed 5 bases at V and 4 bases at J, leaving 14 bases unmatched. The germline V gene has CDR1 SGHTA and CDR2 FQGNSA. The CDR3 DNA reads as TGTGCCAGCAGCCCCCCCGTGCCGGGGGGAAGGTACGAGCAGTACTTC. Protein sequence: CASSPPVPGGRYEQYF.

The rearrangement links TRBV3-1 (or the pseudogene TRBV3-2) to TRBJ2-1, with TRBD1 matching 7 bases. Germline-derived CDR1 and CDR2 are LGHDT and YNNKEL (reference sequence). V gave up 2 bases and J gave up 12 bases; unmatched junction bases: 4. The CDR3 spans 12 residues. The CDR3 is CASSQHRGAQFF. The CDR3 region has the DNA TGTGCCAGCAGCCAACACAGGGGTGCGCAGTTCTTC.

The rearrangement uses TRBV7-9 and TRBJ1-2; a possible D gene is TRBD1 (6 bases). The CDR3 has 13 amino acids. Germline CDR1 is SEHNR and CDR2 is FQNEAQ (reference sequence). V was clipped by 3 bases and J by 7 bases, with 12 bases between them. The CDR3 region has the DNA TGTGCCAGCAGCTTCCGGGGGCAGGGTGGCTACACCTTC. Translated, it gives CASSFRGQGGYTF.

The chain uses TRBV7-8 and TRBJ2-5, with D possibly matching TRBD2 (5 bases). CDR1 and CDR2 from the germline V gene are SGHVS and FQNEAQ. V lost 3 bases to trimming and J lost 7 bases, with 15 bases between them. This CDR3 has 14 amino acids. CDR3: CASSFGGLTGTQYF. In nucleotides, the CDR3 is TGTGCCAGCAGCTTCGGAGGTCTGACGGGGACCCAGTACTTC. The whole variable domain, filled in from reference TRBV7-8 and TRBJ2-5, reads GAGVSQSPRYKVAKRGQDVALRCDPISGHVSLFWYQQALGQGPEFLTYFQNEAQLDKSGLPSDRFFAERPEGSVSTLKIQRTQQEDSAVYLCASSFGGLTGTQYFGPGTRLLVL.

This CDR3 is CASSLSPGNTEAFF. DNA for the CDR3: TGTGCCAGCTCACTTTCACCGGGCAACACTGAAGCTTTCTTT. The J gene is TRBJ1-1, the V gene TRBV18, with D unresolved. Germline CDR1 KGHSH, CDR2 LQKENI. V lost 4 bases to trimming and J lost 2 bases, with 11 bases between them. The CDR3 totals 14 residues.

CDR3 in amino acids: CASSENWNIQYF. The CDR3 coding sequence is TGTGCCAGCAGTGAGAACTGGAACATTCAGTACTTC. The rearrangement uses TRBV28 and TRBJ2-4; D is unresolved. This CDR3 is built from 12 residues. Germline lookup yields CDR1 MDHEN and CDR2 SYDVKM. The germline V and J ends were trimmed by 5 bases and 7 bases, with 9 bases remaining between them.

The chain recombines TRBV30 with TRBJ2-4; 7 bases align to TRBD1. V shed 4 bases and J 5 bases; nucleotides not matched to a gene: 2. Germline values: CDR1 GTSNPN, CDR2 SVGIG (reference sequence). The CDR3 has 12 amino acids. Written as DNA, the CDR3 is TGTGCCTGGACAGGGGGAGAAAACATTCAGTACTTC. Its translation is CAWTGGENIQYF. The variable domain in full, completed from reference TRBV30 and TRBJ2-4, reads SQTIHQWPATLVQPVGSPLSLECTVEGTSNPNLYWYRQAAGRGLQLLFYSVGIGQISSEVPQNLSASRPQDRQFILSSKKLLLSDSGFYLCAWTGGENIQYFGAGTRLSVL.

This clone was counted once. The chain is built from TRBV5-5 and TRBJ1-1; the D gene is possibly TRBD1 (5 bases). Germline CDR1 and CDR2: SGHKS and YYEKEE (reference sequence). V lost 0 bases and J 4 bases, leaving 13 bases between the germline ends. The CDR3 has 15 amino acids. CDR3 bases: TGTGCCAGCAGCTTGGTACGGGGCCCGGGCACTGAAGCTTTCTTT. Its translation is CASSLVRGPGTEAFF.

This clone was recorded once. V is TRBV30 and J is TRBJ1-3, with TRBD1 as a possible D gene (5 bases). The CDR3 is 13 residues long. Germline V CDR1 and CDR2: GTSNPN, SVGIG (reference sequence). The germline V and J ends were trimmed by 4 bases and 1 base, with 8 bases remaining between them. The CDR3 DNA is TGTGCCTGGAAGGCAGGGTCTGGAAACACCATATATTTT. Its protein is CAWKAGSGNTIYF.

CDR3 DNA sequence: TGTGCCAGCAGCTTAGCAGGGAACACGAACACCGGGGAGCTGTTTTTT. Amino acid sequence: CASSLAGNTNTGELFF. The V gene is TRBV7-2, the J gene TRBJ2-2; no firm D call. Germline assignment: CDR1 SGHTA and CDR2 FQGNSA. V was clipped by 0 bases and J by 0 bases, with 8 bases between them. The CDR3 loop spans 16 amino acids.

The chain uses TRBV5-5 and TRBJ2-3; TRBD2 matches at 7 bases. The CDR3 contains 15 residues. CDR1 is SGHKS, CDR2 YYEKEE, per germline (reference sequence). The J segment lost 5 bases and the V segment lost 6 bases, leaving 12 bases of the junction unmatched. DNA for the CDR3: TGTGCCAGCACACTAGCTTGGGGGGGAGGAGATACGCAGTATTTT. It yields the protein CASTLAWGGGDTQYF.

The V call is TRBV5-1, the J call TRBJ2-4; no definite D call. V was shortened by 0 bases and J by 2 bases, with 3 bases between the two germline ends. The CDR3 has 13 residues. The germline V gene has CDR1 SGHRS and CDR2 YFSETQ. Here the CDR3 DNA reads TGCGCCAGCAGCTTGGATTCCAAAAACATTCAGTACTTC. This translates into CASSLDSKNIQYF.

V usage is TRBV19 and J usage is TRBJ2-3, with D perhaps matching TRBD1 (6 bases). The V end lost 8 bases, the J end lost 4 bases, and 10 bases lay between the germline ends. Germline-derived CDR1 and CDR2 are LNHDA and SQIVND (reference sequence). The CDR3 is 12 amino acids. The CDR3 DNA reads TGTGCCAGTGATTCAGGGGCAGATACGCAGTATTTT. Translation gives CASDSGADTQYF.

The chain employs TRBV28 and TRBJ1-2; TRBD1 might be the D (5 bases). This CDR3 region has 14 residues. CDR1 and CDR2 from the germline V gene are MDHEN and SYDVKM. V dropped 6 bases and J dropped 5 bases, with 16 bases sitting between them. The CDR3 sequence is CASSPLERGYGYTF. The CDR3 DNA reads as TGTGCCAGCAGCCCCCTAGAAAGGGGATATGGCTACACCTTC.

The CDR3 here is CASSVGGTSGYNEQFF. The CDR3, as DNA: TGTGCCAGCAGCGTAGGCGGGACTAGCGGGTACAATGAGCAGTTCTTC. The gene calls are TRBV9 and TRBJ2-1; 12 nucleotides align to TRBD2. The CDR3 consists of 16 residues. Germline V CDR1 and CDR2: SGDLS, YYNGEE. Trimming at V came to 0 bases and at J to 4 bases, leaving 2 bases not matched to a gene.

The chain couples TRBV10-2 to TRBJ2-3, with 7 positions matching TRBD2. V lost 2 bases and J lost 1; bases outside the gene matches: 0. Germline CDR1 and CDR2: WSHSY and SAAADI. CDR3 length equals 14 residues. In DNA form, the CDR3 reads TGCGCCAGCAGTGAGGCGGGGGGCACAGATACGCAGTATTTT. It translates to CASSEAGGTDTQYF.

The V gene is TRBV15, the J gene TRBJ1-2; D not resolved. This CDR3 has 12 amino acids. Trimming left V 1 base short and J 4 bases short, with 4 bases between. CDR1 LNHNV and CDR2 YYDKDF come from the germline V gene (reference sequence). Here the CDR3 reads CATSRVGYGYTF. CDR3 bases: TGTGCCACCAGCAGAGTAGGCTATGGCTACACCTTC.

The chain has TRBV2 and TRBJ2-2; D remains unclear. The germline V gene encodes CDR1 SNHLY and CDR2 FYNNEI. The ends were cut back, 7 bases at V and 6 bases at J, with 12 bases in the middle. The CDR3 runs 13 residues. The CDR3 is CASKEIGAGELFF. In DNA, the CDR3 is TGTGCCAGCAAAGAAATTGGTGCCGGGGAGCTGTTTTTT.

This sequence joins TRBV28 and TRBJ1-2; D gene unclear. The germline CDR1 and CDR2 sequences are MDHEN and SYDVKM. The CDR3 covers 13 residues. With 5 bases removed from V and 0 bases from J, the gap between germline ends came to 7 bases. In DNA form, the CDR3 reads TGTGCCAGCAGTCCCCAGACTAACTATGGCTACACCTTC. Its protein is CASSPQTNYGYTF.

This chain links TRBV30 with TRBJ1-1; perhaps TRBD1 as D (6 bases). Germline-derived CDR1 and CDR2 are GTSNPN and SVGIG (reference sequence). This CDR3 has 12 residues. The CDR3 sequence: CAGHRAWTEAFF. DNA for the CDR3: TGTGCGGGGCACAGGGCTTGGACTGAAGCTTTCTTT.

V is TRBV5-1 and J is TRBJ2-7; possible D gene TRBD1, 6 bases. Per the germline V gene, CDR1 is SGHRS and CDR2 is YFSETQ. V was trimmed by 0 bases and J by 1 base, leaving 8 bases between them. This CDR3 region has 14 residues. CDR3: CASSLVGASYEQYF. The CDR3 DNA reads TGCGCCAGCAGCTTGGTGGGGGCATCCTACGAGCAGTACTTC.